This passage covers 32 T cell receptor beta chains from one sample sequenced in a study of response to subunit inactivated influenza vaccine. TCRdb analysed the RT-PCR reads with MiXCR anew, one entry per CDR3 protein. The sample contains under 550,000 distinct CDR3 sequences, roughly 7.6% of which appear only once. The specimen comprised PBMCs from blood, sampled around 25 months after vaccination. The receptors shown here come from a man between 50 and 75 years old who received an inactivated influenza vaccine.

Only a few counts were recorded for this clonotype. The chain carries TRBV29-1 and TRBJ2-7; the D gene is possibly TRBD2 (6 bases). The CDR3 length is 12 residues. Trimming cost V 7 bases and J 4 bases, with 14 bases left between them. Germline assignment: CDR1 SQVTM and CDR2 ANQGSEA. CDR3 protein: CSGLSSGYEQYF. CDR3 bases: TGCAGCGGACTCAGTAGCGGATACGAGCAGTACTTC.

The table lists this clonotype with a few counts. The rearrangement uses TRBV29-1 and TRBJ2-5; 9 bases line up with TRBD1. The CDR3 runs to 13 residues. The V and J ends lost 7 bases and 5 bases, in that order; junction bases with no gene match: 8. Germline V CDR1 and CDR2: SQVTM, ANQGSEA. Written as DNA, the CDR3 is TGCAGCGCCCTCCGGGACAGGGTTGAGACCCAGTACTTC. It translates to CSALRDRVETQYF. Using reference TRBV29-1 and TRBJ2-5 for the parts outside the CDR3, the full variable domain is SAVISQKPSRDICQRGTSLTIQCQVDSQVTMMFWYRQQPGQSLTLIATANQGSEATYESGFVIDKFPISRPNLTFSTLTVSNMSPEDSSIYLCSALRDRVETQYFGPGTRLLVL.

This chain uses TRBV12-3 or TRBV12-4 with TRBJ2-5; TRBD1 might be the D (6 bases). With 5 bases removed from V and 2 bases from J, the gap between germline ends came to 27 bases. CDR3 length: 19 amino acids. The CDR3 region is CASSVIINPGQGRQETQYF. CDR3 in DNA: TGTGCCAGCAGTGTAATAATCAATCCGGGACAAGGACGTCAAGAGACCCAGTACTTC.

This clonotype came up a few times. V and J are TRBV3-1 and TRBJ2-7; TRBD1 matches at 10 bases. The CDR3 runs 13 residues. V shed 3 bases and J 7 bases; nucleotides not matched to a gene: 3. Germline CDR1 LGHDT, CDR2 YNNKEL (reference sequence). The CDR3 DNA follows: TGTGCCAGCAGCCAGACAGGGGGCTGGGAGCAGTACTTC. Its translation: CASSQTGGWEQYF.

This clonotype was seen at least ten times. The V and J genes are TRBV5-1 and TRBJ2-7, with 9 bases identical to TRBD2. This CDR3 has 18 amino acids. CDR1 is SGHRS and CDR2 is YFSETQ in the germline V gene. The junction had 14 bases not matched to a gene; V was cut back by 4 bases and J by 0 bases. CDR3 in amino acids: CASSTAPSGAQSSYEQYF. CDR3 nucleotide sequence: TGCGCCAGCAGCACAGCCCCTAGCGGGGCCCAGAGCTCCTACGAGCAGTACTTC.

This clonotype was recorded at least ten times. The genes are TRBV3-1 and TRBJ2-1; 12 bases line up with TRBD2. Trimming removed 1 base from V and 9 bases from J; junction bases left unmatched: 4. Germline V gives CDR1 LGHDT, CDR2 YNNKEL (reference sequence). This CDR3 has 15 residues. CDR3: CASSQGLAGAVEQFF. The CDR3 DNA reads as TGTGCCAGCAGCCAAGGACTAGCGGGGGCGGTTGAGCAGTTCTTC.

A few counts support this clonotype. The CDR3 DNA is TGTGCCAGCAGTTATTACCGGAGAGGGGGACGCACCGGGGAGCTGTTTTTT. It encodes CASSYYRRGGRTGELFF. The chain has TRBV6-2 or TRBV6-3 and TRBJ2-2, with D tentatively TRBD1 (6 bases). Trimming shortened V by 3 bases and J by 4 bases, and 18 bases separated the two germline ends. This CDR3 comprises 17 residues. CDR1 MNHEY and CDR2 SVGEGT come from the germline V gene.

This clonotype was seen only a few times. This chain's CDR3 is CSVDLTGANTGELFF. The CDR3 coding sequence is TGCAGCGTTGACCTGACAGGAGCCAACACCGGGGAGCTGTTTTTT. The V and J genes are TRBV29-1 and TRBJ2-2, with D possibly being TRBD1 (6 bases). The V end lost 3 bases, the J end lost 2 bases, and 13 bases lay between the germline ends. The CDR3 has 15 amino acids. Germline V gene sequence: CDR1 SQVTM, CDR2 ANQGSEA.

This clonotype was detected many times. V gene TRBV6-2 or TRBV6-3 combines with J gene TRBJ1-2; no definite D call. The germline gives CDR1 MNHEY, CDR2 SVGEGT. V was shortened by 4 bases and J by 4 bases, with 10 bases between the two germline ends. The CDR3 contains 13 residues. CDR3: CASSFGRIYGYTF. Written as DNA, the CDR3 is TGTGCCAGCAGTTTCGGACGTATCTATGGCTACACCTTC.

This chain links TRBV20-1 with TRBJ2-7; tentatively, D is TRBD1 (6 bases). V dropped 7 bases and J dropped 0 bases, with 13 bases sitting between them. The CDR3 has 13 amino acids. Germline CDR1 is DFQATT and CDR2 is SNEGSKA (reference sequence). The CDR3 DNA reads TGCAGTGTAACGACAGGCACCTCCTACGAGCAGTACTTC. This translates into CSVTTGTSYEQYF.

At least ten counts were recorded for this clonotype. The chain uses TRBV7-2 and TRBJ2-5; D remains ambiguous. V was cut by 3 bases and J by 0 bases, with 5 bases left in between. The CDR3 runs 13 residues. Per the germline V gene, CDR1 is SGHTA and CDR2 is FQGNSA. This CDR3 is CASSFRYQETQYF. DNA of the CDR3: TGTGCCAGCAGCTTCCGGTACCAAGAGACCCAGTACTTC. The variable domain in full, completed from reference TRBV7-2 and TRBJ2-5, reads GAGVSQSPSNKVTEKGKDVELRCDPISGHTALYWYRQSLGQGLEFLIYFQGNSAPDKSGLPSDRFSAERTGGSVSTLTIQRTQQEDSAVYLCASSFRYQETQYFGPGTRLLVL.

V and J are TRBV20-1 and TRBJ2-5; D is undetermined. V dropped 0 bases and J dropped 4 bases, with 15 bases sitting between them. The CDR3 length is 15 residues. CDR1 DFQATT and CDR2 SNEGSKA come from the germline V gene (reference sequence). DNA for the CDR3: TGCAGTGCTAGAGATTTGTCCAAGCTCGGAGAGACCCAGTACTTC. This translates into CSARDLSKLGETQYF.

The chain combines TRBV6-1 with TRBJ2-3, with 10 nucleotides matching TRBD2. Germline V lookup: CDR1 MNHNS, CDR2 SASEGT. With V trimmed by 6 bases and J by 6 bases, 6 bases remained unmatched. The CDR3 length is 14 residues. The CDR3 spells CASSRELAGDTQYF. Written as DNA, the CDR3 is TGTGCCAGCAGCAGAGAACTAGCGGGGGATACGCAGTATTTT.

In this sample, this clonotype turned up many times. This chain connects TRBV29-1 to TRBJ2-1, with 10 bases lining up with TRBD2. The CDR3 length is 15 residues. V gave up 5 bases and J gave up 7 bases; unmatched junction bases: 11. CDR1 and CDR2 from the germline V gene are SQVTM and ANQGSEA. CDR3 in amino acids: CSVSNPLAGENEQFF. DNA of the CDR3: TGCAGCGTTTCAAACCCCCTAGCGGGAGAGAATGAGCAGTTCTTC.

This clonotype was seen at least ten times. The chain has TRBV7-8 and TRBJ2-1; TRBD2 is a possible D gene (5 bases). The germline CDR1 and CDR2 sequences are SGHVS and FQNEAQ. Trimming took 5 bases from V and 4 from J, leaving 24 bases between them. The CDR3 extends over 18 amino acids. The CDR3 coding sequence is TGTGCCAGCAGCCCCCCCGGCAAAGGCCCAACGGGGTACAATGAGCAGTTCTTC. Translated, it gives CASSPPGKGPTGYNEQFF. The whole variable domain, remainder taken from reference TRBV7-8 and TRBJ2-1, is GAGVSQSPRYKVAKRGQDVALRCDPISGHVSLFWYQQALGQGPEFLTYFQNEAQLDKSGLPSDRFFAERPEGSVSTLKIQRTQQEDSAVYLCASSPPGKGPTGYNEQFFGPGTRLTVL.

This chain joins TRBV6-1 and TRBJ1-5, with 9 bases that match TRBD1. Germline V gene data show CDR1 as MNHNS and CDR2 as SASEGT. Unmatched junction bases numbered 9, after V lost 6 bases and J lost 6 bases. The CDR3 is 15 amino acids. The CDR3 bases are TGTGCCAGCAGCTCCGGGACAGGGTTGCGTCAGCCCCAGCATTTT. Translating gives CASSSGTGLRQPQHF.

The chain employs TRBV24-1 and TRBJ2-3; D is possibly TRBD2 (5 bases). V gave up 5 bases and J gave up 3 bases, with 14 bases separating them. The CDR3 contains 15 residues. Germline CDR1 KGHDR, CDR2 SFDVKD. Here the CDR3 reads CATSGTQPVTDTQYF. As DNA, the CDR3 is TGTGCCACCAGTGGGACTCAACCAGTGACAGATACGCAGTATTTT.

Points on this clonotype: An end of the junction does not agree with germline; a read error may underlie this. V gene TRBV20-1 combines with J gene TRBJ2-7; D is unclear. This CDR3 contains 16 residues. Germline CDR1 DFQATT, CDR2 SNEGSKA (reference sequence). The CDR3 nucleotides are TGCTGTGCTAGAGATCTGGCCGGCCTCTTGGGGTACGAGCAGTACTTC. This translates into CCARDLAGLLGYEQYF.

In this sample, this clonotype turned up a few times. CDR3 nucleotides: TGCGCCAGCAGCGTGACTAGCCATGGCTCCTACGAGCAGTACTTC. Protein: CASSVTSHGSYEQYF. This chain connects TRBV5-1 to TRBJ2-7, with 7 positions matching TRBD2. Germline loops: CDR1 SGHRS, CDR2 YFSETQ. V dropped 4 bases and J dropped 0; count of bases not matched to a gene: 7. CDR3 length: 15 amino acids. The full variable domain, completed using reference TRBV5-1 and TRBJ2-7, is KAGVTQTPRYLIKTRGQQVTLSCSPISGHRSVSWYQQTPGQGLQFLFEYFSETQRNKGNFPGRFSGRQFSNSRSEMNVSTLELGDSALYLCASSVTSHGSYEQYFGPGTRLTVT.

This clonotype was found a few times. CDR3 region: CASRTIRGAKQYF. CDR3 in DNA: TGTGCCAGCAGGACAATTCGGGGGGCTAAACAGTACTTC. The chain combines TRBV12-3 or TRBV12-4 with TRBJ2-7, with D perhaps matching TRBD2 (7 bases). V lost 6 bases, J lost 10 bases, and 19 bases lay in between. This CDR3 has 13 residues.

V and J are TRBV24-1 and TRBJ2-3, with 9 positions matching TRBD1. CDR1 is KGHDR, CDR2 SFDVKD, per germline. The junction had 5 bases not matched to a gene; V was cut back by 2 bases and J by 6 bases. The CDR3 has 15 residues. CDR3 coding DNA: TGTGCCACCAGTGATTCCGGGACAGGGCGCGATACGCAGTATTTT. This encodes CATSDSGTGRDTQYF.

This clonotype was seen ten or more times. The gene calls are TRBV7-2 and TRBJ2-2, with no clear D. This CDR3 region has 16 residues. Germline V lookup: CDR1 SGHTA, CDR2 FQGNSA. V lost 6 bases and J 5 bases, leaving 19 bases between the germline ends. Here the CDR3 reads CASSPLGTTVTGELFF. The CDR3 DNA sequence: TGTGCCAGCAGTCCCCTAGGTACGACCGTGACCGGGGAGCTGTTTTTT.

There are many counts of this clonotype. The chain has TRBV18 and TRBJ2-2; 10 nucleotides align to TRBD1. The J segment lost 4 bases and the V segment lost 2 bases, leaving 4 bases of the junction unmatched. This CDR3 comprises 16 residues. CDR1 is KGHSH, CDR2 LQKENI, per germline. This CDR3 is CASSPGTGALTGELFF. The DNA of the CDR3 is TGTGCCAGCTCACCAGGGACAGGGGCGCTCACCGGGGAGCTGTTTTTT.

This clonotype turned up a few times. The CDR3 is CASSRTATSYNEQFF. In DNA form, the CDR3 reads TGTGCCAGCAGCCGGACAGCGACCTCCTACAATGAGCAGTTCTTC. The V gene is TRBV12-3 or TRBV12-4, the J gene TRBJ2-1; D possibly corresponds to TRBD1 (6 bases). V was pared by 6 bases and J by 0 bases, with 12 bases between. This CDR3 comprises 15 residues.

In this sample, this clonotype turned up a few times. The chain joins TRBV12-3 or TRBV12-4 to TRBJ1-1; tentative D call: TRBD1 (6 bases). The CDR3 consists of 13 residues. V gave up 2 bases and J gave up 6 bases, with 10 bases separating them. The DNA of the CDR3 is TGTGCCAGCAGTTTAATAGGGGGACCTGAAGCTTTCTTT. It codes for CASSLIGGPEAFF.

This clonotype was observed a few times. This chain links TRBV6-2 or TRBV6-3 with TRBJ2-3, with D tentatively TRBD2 (5 bases). V dropped 2 bases and J dropped 9 bases, with 18 bases sitting between them. The CDR3 runs to 15 residues. CDR1 is MNHEY and CDR2 is SVGEGT in the germline V gene. The CDR3 sequence: CASSYPTSRTGTQYF. The CDR3 nucleotides are TGTGCCAGCAGTTACCCGACGAGCCGGACTGGGACGCAGTATTTT.

This clonotype was observed a few times. The V gene is TRBV6-6, the J gene TRBJ1-4; maybe TRBD1 (6 bases). V was cut by 6 bases and J by 7 bases, with 12 bases left in between. The CDR3 runs to 13 residues. Germline V lookup: CDR1 MNHNY, CDR2 SVGAGI (reference sequence). The CDR3 reads CASSLHRVEKLFF. In DNA, the CDR3 is TGTGCCAGCAGCCTCCACAGGGTTGAAAAACTGTTTTTT.

This clonotype was seen more than once but under ten times. The chain links TRBV12-3 or TRBV12-4 to TRBJ1-1, with D hard to call. This CDR3 contains 12 residues. Trimming removed 2 bases from V and 4 bases from J, with 5 bases in between. The CDR3 reads CASSLWGTEAFF. CDR3 in DNA: TGTGCCAGCAGTTTATGGGGCACTGAAGCTTTCTTT.

This sequence joins TRBV4-1 and TRBJ2-1; D may be TRBD1 (6 bases). The CDR3 length is 21 residues. Per germline, CDR1 MGHRA and CDR2 YSYEKL. Trimming shortened V by 0 bases and J by 1 base, and 25 bases separated the two germline ends. CDR3 DNA sequence: TGCGCCAGCAGCCAAGAGCTCTGGGACACCTATCCATTTCATTCCTACAATGAGCAGTTCTTC. It encodes CASSQELWDTYPFHSYNEQFF.

Ten or more counts support this clonotype. This chain joins TRBV5-1 and TRBJ2-2, with no clear D. There are 12 residues in the CDR3. V gave up 4 bases and J gave up 3 bases, with 4 bases separating them. CDR1 and CDR2 (germline): SGHRS, YFSETQ. The CDR3 loop is CASSVHTGELFF. CDR3 DNA: TGCGCCAGCAGCGTTCACACCGGGGAGCTGTTTTTT.

The chain combines TRBV5-1 with TRBJ2-3; D is possibly TRBD2 (6 bases). The CDR3 is 16 residues long. V was cut by 0 bases and J by 4 bases, with 15 bases left in between. Germline values: CDR1 SGHRS, CDR2 YFSETQ. In nucleotides, the CDR3 is TGCGCCAGCAGCTTGGGGGCGGGACGAGGAGCAGATACGCAGTATTTT. This encodes CASSLGAGRGADTQYF.

The table lists this clonotype with many counts. The chain carries TRBV20-1 and TRBJ1-2, with D tentatively TRBD1 (5 bases). Trimming stripped 5 bases from V and 7 bases from J, with 17 bases between. The V gene's germline CDR1 is DFQATT and CDR2 SNEGSKA (reference sequence). This CDR3 has 13 residues. The chain's CDR3 is CSAEGQGSLGYTF. The CDR3 DNA sequence: TGCAGTGCTGAGGGGCAGGGATCGCTTGGCTACACCTTC.